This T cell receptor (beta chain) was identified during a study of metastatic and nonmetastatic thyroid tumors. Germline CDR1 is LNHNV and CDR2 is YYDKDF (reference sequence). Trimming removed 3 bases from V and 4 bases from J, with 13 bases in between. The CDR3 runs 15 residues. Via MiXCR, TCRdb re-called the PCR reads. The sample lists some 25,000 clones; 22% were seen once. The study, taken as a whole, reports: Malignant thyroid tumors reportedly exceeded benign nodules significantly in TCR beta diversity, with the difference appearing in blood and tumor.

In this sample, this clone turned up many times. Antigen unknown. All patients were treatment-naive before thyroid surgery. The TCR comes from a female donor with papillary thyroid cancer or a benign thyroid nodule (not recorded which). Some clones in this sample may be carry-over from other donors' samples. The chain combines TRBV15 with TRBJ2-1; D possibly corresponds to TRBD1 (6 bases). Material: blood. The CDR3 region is CATSSRQAGYNEQFF. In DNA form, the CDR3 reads TGTGCCACCAGCAGTCGACAGGCCGGATACAATGAGCAGTTCTTC.